Shown below are 17 T cell receptor beta chains from a single sample sequenced in a study of cytomegalovirus exposure and HLA in healthy donors. PCR amplification relied on 60 Vbeta primers (plus 13 Jbeta primers). The protocol was immunoSEQ multiplex PCR, while the TCRdb copy is restricted to in-frame clones and leaves out a portion. Seen here are around 150,000 clones, around 79% observed once, and the top ten hold roughly 6.3%. Sequenced material: PBMCs. These receptors were collected from a man aged 45 to 65 in good health and CMV-seropositive.

The chain uses TRBV9 and TRBJ2-5, with 8 bases lining up with TRBD1. CDR1 SGDLS and CDR2 YYNGEE come from the germline V gene. V gave up 1 base and J gave up 5 bases; unmatched junction bases: 7. CDR3 length: 15 residues. CDR3 DNA sequence: TGTGCCAGCAGCGTACGGACAGGGTCGCCCGAGACCCAGTACTTC. Its protein product is CASSVRTGSPETQYF.

The chain employs TRBV11-2 and TRBJ2-4, with unresolved D. Trimming stripped 3 bases from V and 6 bases from J, with 6 bases between. This CDR3 spans 12 amino acids. The germline CDR1 and CDR2 sequences are SGHAT and FQNNGV. In DNA form, the CDR3 reads TGTGCCAGCAGCTTCCGTAGAAACATTCAGTACTTC. It yields the protein CASSFRRNIQYF.

The chain has TRBV4-1 and TRBJ1-1; TRBD1 is a possible D gene (5 bases). Looked up from germline, CDR1 is MGHRA and CDR2 is YSYEKL. Trimming took 3 bases from V and 3 from J, leaving 11 bases between them. CDR3 length: 14 amino acids. CDR3 sequence (DNA): TGCGCCAGCAGCCATCAGGGAGGGGACACTGAAGCTTTCTTT. Protein: CASSHQGGDTEAFF.

Regarding this clone: With a far larger clone one base away, a read error is the likely cause. This rearrangement joins TRBV4-2 to TRBJ1-2; 12 positions match TRBD1. The J segment lost 7 bases and the V segment lost 4 bases, leaving 10 bases of the junction unmatched. CDR3 length: 16 residues. CDR1 is LGHNA, CDR2 YNFKEQ, per germline. Here the CDR3 reads CASSPYMGQGAGGYTF. The CDR3 coding sequence is TGTGCCAGCAGCCCCTACATGGGACAGGGGGCGGGTGGCTACACCTTC.

For the CDR3, the DNA is TGTGCCAGCAGCCCCCGGACTAGCGGGATCTACGAGCAGTACTTC. Amino acids: CASSPRTSGIYEQYF. The genes are TRBV9 and TRBJ2-7; 12 bases align to TRBD2. This CDR3 region has 15 residues. V trimming: 4 bases; J trimming: 3 bases; junction bases outside the gene matches: 5. Germline CDR1 and CDR2: SGDLS and YYNGEE.

V usage is TRBV27 and J usage is TRBJ2-1, with D tentatively TRBD1 (5 bases). The V and J ends lost 3 bases and 3 bases respectively, with 12 bases between them. Germline CDR1 is MNHEY and CDR2 is SMNVEV (reference sequence). This CDR3 has 15 residues. CDR3 sequence: CASSFWQGLYNEQFF. CDR3 bases: TGTGCCAGCAGTTTCTGGCAGGGCCTCTACAATGAGCAGTTCTTC.

This chain connects TRBV2 to TRBJ2-1; 8 nucleotides line up with TRBD2. The CDR3 has 13 residues. Germline CDR1 SNHLY, CDR2 FYNNEI. V trimming: 7 bases; J trimming: 9 bases; junction bases outside the gene matches: 8. For the CDR3, the DNA is TGTGCCAGCACGATGATACTAGCGGCTGAGCAGTTCTTC. Amino acids: CASTMILAAEQFF.

This chain connects TRBV5-4 to TRBJ1-2, with D possibly being TRBD1 (5 bases). Trimming pared 3 bases from V and 6 bases from J, leaving 15 bases between. Looked up from germline, CDR1 is SGHNT and CDR2 is YYREEE (reference sequence). This CDR3 comprises 14 residues. Here the CDR3 DNA reads TGTGCCAGCAGCTCAGGCAGGGCCCCGCATGGCTACACCTTC. Translated: CASSSGRAPHGYTF. Combining the CDR3 with reference TRBV5-4 and TRBJ1-2 gives the whole variable domain ETGVTQSPTHLIKTRGQQVTLRCSSQSGHNTVSWYQQALGQGPQFIFQYYREEENGRGNFPPRFSGLQFPNYSSELNVNALELDDSALYLCASSSGRAPHGYTFGSGTRLTVV.

The CDR3 DNA reads TGCAGCGTCGGGACTAGCGGGGCTACCTACGAGCAGTACTTC. This gives the protein CSVGTSGATYEQYF. V gene TRBV29-1 combines with J gene TRBJ2-7, with 13 bases matching TRBD2. The CDR3 runs to 14 residues. V dropped 6 bases and J dropped 2; count of bases not matched to a gene: 4. Germline V gene sequence: CDR1 SQVTM, CDR2 ANQGSEA.

The V and J genes are TRBV5-1 and TRBJ2-1; 7 bases fit TRBD2. Losses at the gene ends were 4 bases for V and 4 bases for J; bases not matched to a gene: 17. In germline, CDR1 is SGHRS, CDR2 YFSETQ. CDR3 length: 18 amino acids. Here the CDR3 DNA reads TGCGCCAGCAGCCCGGGCAAGCCCTACCGGGGGGATTACAATGAGCAGTTCTTC. Protein: CASSPGKPYRGDYNEQFF.

This clone was seen more than once but under ten times. The chain is built from TRBV10-3 and TRBJ2-7; 10 nucleotides align to TRBD2. The germline CDR1 and CDR2 sequences are ENHRY and SYGVKD. V trimming: 4 bases; J trimming: 7 bases; junction bases outside the gene matches: 4. The CDR3 runs to 13 residues. CDR3 DNA sequence: TGTGCCATCAGTGCCGAGCGGGAGGGTGAGCAGTACTTC. This translates into CAISAEREGEQYF.

The V and J genes are TRBV2 and TRBJ2-5; tentatively, D is TRBD2 (6 bases). CDR3 length: 14 residues. The germline CDR1 and CDR2 sequences are SNHLY and FYNNEI. V lost 4 bases, J lost 5 bases, and 14 bases lay in between. The CDR3 DNA is TGTGCCAGCAGTGTCAGAACTAGCAGGGAGACCCAGTACTTC. Residues: CASSVRTSRETQYF.

This clone was observed a handful of times. V usage is TRBV7-9 and J usage is TRBJ2-7; D perhaps matches TRBD2 (5 bases). From germline, CDR1 is SEHNR and CDR2 FQNEAQ (reference sequence). V was trimmed by 5 bases and J by 3 bases, leaving 14 bases between them. CDR3 length: 14 amino acids. The CDR3 nucleotides are TGTGCCAGCAGCCCTCCGGAGGTAAACTACGAGCAGTACTTC. This translates into CASSPPEVNYEQYF.

In nucleotides, the CDR3 is TGCGCCAGCAGCTTAAGGACTAGCGGGGCTCACAATGAGCAGTTCTTC. This sequence encodes CASSLRTSGAHNEQFF. The chain carries TRBV5-1 and TRBJ2-1, with TRBD2 matching over 12 bases. Losses at the gene ends were 2 bases for V and 5 bases for J; bases not matched to a gene: 5. There are 16 residues in the CDR3. Per the germline V gene, CDR1 is SGHRS and CDR2 is YFSETQ.

The chain has TRBV9 and TRBJ1-5; D gene uncertain. CDR1 and CDR2 (germline): SGDLS, YYNGEE. The V and J ends lost 0 bases and 0 bases respectively, with 7 bases between them. The CDR3 has 15 residues. The CDR3 DNA is TGTGCCAGCAGCGTAGGGCAGGATAGCAATCAGCCCCAGCATTTT. It encodes CASSVGQDSNQPQHF.

This chain links TRBV10-2 with TRBJ2-2; TRBD2 is a possible D gene (7 bases). Trimming shortened V by 7 bases and J by 2 bases, and 17 bases separated the two germline ends. Germline V gene data show CDR1 as WSHSY and CDR2 as SAAADI. The CDR3 loop spans 16 amino acids. CDR3 sequence: CASIGGGELNTGELFF. CDR3 DNA sequence: TGCGCCAGCATCGGAGGGGGGGAACTTAACACCGGGGAGCTGTTTTTT.

This sequence joins TRBV29-1 and TRBJ2-7; 8 bases match TRBD1. Trimming cost V 7 bases and J 6 bases; bases outside gene matches: 8. This CDR3 has 12 amino acids. Germline CDR1 is SQVTM and CDR2 is ANQGSEA. This chain's CDR3 is CSARQGTGEQYF. Written as DNA, the CDR3 is TGCAGCGCCCGACAGGGGACTGGCGAGCAGTACTTC.